This TCR beta chain comes out of a study of cytomegalovirus exposure and HLA in healthy donors. Regarding the study as a whole: Highest at DRB1 and lowest at HLA-C, TCR association rates differed among HLA loci in a later analysis. In vitro confirmation showed three CMV-associated chains to be CMV antigen specific. Rarity held for most TCR sequences, but there were some public TCRs that occurred in many donors. Later, an analysis showed that TCR beta chains associated with HLA were more clonally expanded than others that were equally common.

The CDR3 has 13 residues. From germline, CDR1 is LGHNA and CDR2 YNFKEQ. V lost 1 base and J lost 8, with 10 bases in between. Of note for this clone: Antigen: not known.

The PCR made use of 60 Vbeta and 13 Jbeta primers. Here immunoSEQ multiplex PCR was the method, and the copy in TCRdb shows in-frame clones only, minus some. The data contain about 200,000 clones, approximately 83% of them seen just once; the ten biggest clones take up about 0.094%. This chain joins TRBV4-2 and TRBJ2-3; the D is unclear. What was sequenced was PBMCs. The receptor was isolated from a boy aged 2-9 years in good health and CMV-seronegative. Here the CDR3 reads CASSQASSGTQYF. CDR3 bases: TGTGCCAGCAGCCAAGCCTCCTCGGGTACGCAGTATTTT.